This T cell receptor (beta chain) was obtained from a study of OX40 agonist ivuxolimab in advanced cancers. Across the whole study: The group had a mean age of 60 years, ranged from about 20 to 90, and was 80% to 85% male.

CDR1 and CDR2 from the germline V gene are SEHNR and FQNEAQ (reference sequence). Trimming shortened V by 4 bases and J by 6 bases, and 21 bases separated the two germline ends. The length of the CDR3 is 16 residues. Sequencing was performed with immunoSEQ multiplex PCR; in TCRdb, only in-frame clones are kept and a portion is missing. The sample consists of tens of thousands of clones, more than 80% of them appearing once. Peripheral blood came from all dose cohorts at three timepoints. V and J are TRBV7-9 and TRBJ1-1, with D possibly matching TRBD1 (6 bases). The input for sequencing was CD4+ or CD8+ T cells sorted from blood, taken in a trial of the OX40 agonist ivuxolimab. The clonotype comes from an adult with an advanced solid tumor such as melanoma, head and neck, liver or kidney cancer. DNA of the CDR3: TGTGCCAGCAGCTCCCCAGGGGCCCTGGGGGTGGCTGAAGCTTTCTTT. It is translated as CASSSPGALGVAEAFF.